The 9 T cell receptor beta chains below come from one sample, sequenced in a study of post-analysis software for immune sequencing data. The authors incorporated unique molecular identifiers into the TCR beta cDNA libraries. In TCRdb, the PCR reads were re-called with MiXCR into one record per CDR3 protein. The sample has around 150,000 distinct CDR3 sequences, roughly 40% seen once; the top ten hold 28%. The source was blood, collected after autologous hematopoietic stem cell transplantation. The receptors stem from a girl aged 10-17 years with multiple sclerosis.

In its sample, this clonotype was seen many times. The chain links TRBV15 to TRBJ2-7, with D perhaps matching TRBD1 or TRBD2 (5 bases each). Germline CDR1 LNHNV, CDR2 YYDKDF (reference sequence). The CDR3 extends over 14 amino acids. Trimming took 3 bases from V and 3 from J, leaving 12 bases between them. The CDR3 region has the DNA TGTGCCACCAGCAGGAGAGGGGACGACTACGAGCAGTACTTC. Translating it yields CATSRRGDDYEQYF.

This clonotype was picked up one time. The chain is built from TRBV19 and TRBJ2-1; 9 nucleotides line up with TRBD2. Unmatched junction bases numbered 6, after V lost 1 base and J lost 8 bases. Germline CDR1 reads LNHDA; CDR2 reads SQIVND (reference sequence). CDR3 length equals 15 residues. The CDR3 here is CASSIGSGSRDEQFF. In nucleotides, the CDR3 is TGTGCCAGTAGTATAGGTAGCGGGAGTCGCGATGAGCAGTTCTTC. Full variable domain (remainder filled in from reference TRBV19 and TRBJ2-1): DGGITQSPKYLFRKEGQNVTLSCEQNLNHDAMYWYRQDPGQGLRLIYYSQIVNDFQKGDIAEGYSVSREKKESFPLTVTSAQKNPTAFYLCASSIGSGSRDEQFFGPGTRLTVL.

V gene TRBV10-2 combines with J gene TRBJ2-5; maybe TRBD2 (6 bases). CDR1 and CDR2 (germline): WSHSY, SAAADI. Trimming took 2 bases from V and 2 from J, leaving 21 bases between them. The CDR3 spans 18 residues. The DNA of the CDR3 is TGCGCCAGCAGTGAGGGGCTAGCGACACACCTAGCGCAAGAGACCCAGTACTTC. This encodes CASSEGLATHLAQETQYF.

The chain employs TRBV5-1 and TRBJ2-5; no clear D gene. The CDR3 loop spans 13 amino acids. V lost 2 bases to trimming and J lost 4 bases, with 9 bases between them. The germline V gene encodes CDR1 SGHRS and CDR2 YFSETQ. CDR3 nucleotide sequence: TGCGCCAGCAGCTTAAAGGGTCCAGAGACCCAGTACTTC. Its translation is CASSLKGPETQYF.

This clonotype has just a few counts. This chain joins TRBV5-8 and TRBJ2-1; no definite D call. CDR1 is SGHTS, CDR2 YDEGEE, per germline. V was pared by 5 bases and J by 0 bases, with 12 bases between. This CDR3 contains 15 residues. The chain's CDR3 is CASSPGSGSYNEQFF. As DNA, the CDR3 is TGTGCCAGCAGTCCCGGGTCCGGCTCCTACAATGAGCAGTTCTTC.

There are a few counts of this clonotype. V is TRBV5-1 and J is TRBJ2-1, with no clear D. V was cut by 0 bases and J by 4 bases, with 11 bases left in between. The length of the CDR3 is 15 residues. Germline assignment: CDR1 SGHRS and CDR2 YFSETQ. DNA of the CDR3: TGCGCCAGCAGCTTGGGCGTCCGCATATACAATGAGCAGTTCTTC. Translated, it gives CASSLGVRIYNEQFF.

The gene calls are TRBV7-8 and TRBJ1-1; 7 nucleotides match TRBD1. The CDR3 consists of 15 residues. The germline gives CDR1 SGHVS, CDR2 FQNEAQ. J was trimmed by 2 bases and V by 4 bases; bases with no gene match: 7. The CDR3 coding sequence is TGTGCCAGCAGCTCTAGTGGGACAGCTAACACTGAAGCTTTCTTT. It encodes CASSSSGTANTEAFF.

This clonotype was seen more than once but under ten times. The rearrangement joins TRBV15 to TRBJ2-7, with D hard to call. The CDR3 has 14 residues. The germline CDR1 and CDR2 sequences are LNHNV and YYDKDF (reference sequence). The ends were cut back, 0 bases at V and 2 bases at J, with 8 bases in the middle. CDR3 in amino acids: CATSRDLAAYEQYF. For the CDR3, the DNA is TGTGCCACCAGCAGAGATCTCGCTGCCTACGAGCAGTACTTC.

The table lists this clonotype with a few counts. The chain uses TRBV13 and TRBJ2-1, with a tentative D call TRBD2 (5 bases). V was cut by 9 bases and J by 4 bases, with 10 bases left in between. Germline V gives CDR1 PRHDT, CDR2 FYEKMQ (reference sequence). The CDR3 is made up of 12 amino acids. The CDR3 sequence: CASTRGYNEQFF. The CDR3 DNA follows: TGTGCCAGTACCCGGGGTTACAATGAGCAGTTCTTC.